This T cell receptor (beta chain) came from a study of T cell repertoires in cytomegalovirus infection. Comment on this clonotype: Its antigen is unidentified.

The study, taken as a whole, reports: Cumulative frequency of public TCR beta families picked out carriers of CMV plus the relevant HLA.

TCRdb processed the reads anew with MiXCR; each CDR3 protein has one entry. The profile shows around 540,000 distinct CDR3 sequences, roughly 34% of them singletons. The germline V and J ends were trimmed by 0 bases and 7 bases, with 13 bases remaining between them. The CDR3 length is 16 residues. Germline loops: CDR1 MNHNY, CDR2 SVGAGI (reference sequence). Sample: cultured PBMCs, taken from culture after CMV antigen stimulation. The sequence was collected from a human donor in good health (CMV status not recorded). Some clones in this sample may be carry-over from other donors' samples. The chain combines TRBV6-6 with TRBJ1-6; D is uncertain. The CDR3 protein is CASSYSNRPGNSPLHF. CDR3 in DNA: TGTGCCAGCAGTTACTCGAATAGGCCGGGAAATTCACCCCTCCACTTT.